This T cell receptor (beta chain) was found in a study of a mutant IDH1 vaccine in newly diagnosed glioma. Overall study: In some groups vaccination began 4-6 weeks post-radiotherapy; others received it with temozolomide. Mean patient age was around 40 years; about 62% were male and about 40% female.

Using immunoSEQ multiplex PCR, the repertoire was profiled, and TCRdb retains in-frame clones only, with some absent. The sample includes tens of thousands of clones, about 82% of them seen just once. Documented time point: week 35, safety follow-up. Vaccinated patients received 300 ug of mutant IDH1 20-mer peptide per dose, with topical imiquimod. Eight vaccinations were given in weeks 1, 3, 5, 7, 11, 15, 19 and 23. This clone has only a few counts. The antigen remains undetermined. This clonotype was obtained from a man aged 40-55 years with glioma. The sample consisted of PBMCs, taken from a glioma patient whose treatment included an IDH1 peptide vaccine.

The CDR3 DNA sequence: TGTGCCAGCAGCCCCCGAGCGGACAGGGGGCTCGGCACAGATACGCAGTATTTT. As protein: CASSPRADRGLGTDTQYF. The chain links TRBV7-8 to TRBJ2-3, with TRBD1 matching 11 bases. The V gene's germline CDR1 is SGHVS and CDR2 FQNEAQ. The CDR3 is 18 amino acids. The V gene end was trimmed by 5 bases and the J gene end by 1 base; junction bases not matched to a gene: 11.